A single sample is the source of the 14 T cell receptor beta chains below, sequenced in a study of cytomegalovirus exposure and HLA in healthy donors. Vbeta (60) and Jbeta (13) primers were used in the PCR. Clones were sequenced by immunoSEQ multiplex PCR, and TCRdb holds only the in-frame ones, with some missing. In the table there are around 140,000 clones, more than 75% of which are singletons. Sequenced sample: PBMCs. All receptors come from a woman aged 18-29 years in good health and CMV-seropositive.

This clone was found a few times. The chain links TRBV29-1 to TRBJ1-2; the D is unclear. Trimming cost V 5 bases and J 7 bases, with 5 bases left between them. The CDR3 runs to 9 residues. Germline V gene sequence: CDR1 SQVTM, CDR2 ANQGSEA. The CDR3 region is CSVYPGYTF. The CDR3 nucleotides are TGCAGCGTTTATCCTGGCTACACCTTC.

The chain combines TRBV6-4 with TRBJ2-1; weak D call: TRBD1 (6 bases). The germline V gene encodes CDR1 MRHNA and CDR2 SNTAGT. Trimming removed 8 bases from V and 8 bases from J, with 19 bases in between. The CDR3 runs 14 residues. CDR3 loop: CASPSSQGLHEQFF. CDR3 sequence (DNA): TGTGCCAGCCCCTCGTCCCAGGGGCTACATGAGCAGTTCTTC.

Written as DNA, the CDR3 is TGTGCCAGCAGCAGGACAGCTCCCTACGAGCAGTACTTC. Its translation: CASSRTAPYEQYF. The chain employs TRBV7-2 and TRBJ2-7; weak D call: TRBD1 (6 bases). The germline V and J ends were trimmed by 5 bases and 2 bases, with 10 bases remaining between them. This CDR3 comprises 13 residues. Looked up from germline, CDR1 is SGHTA and CDR2 is FQGNSA.

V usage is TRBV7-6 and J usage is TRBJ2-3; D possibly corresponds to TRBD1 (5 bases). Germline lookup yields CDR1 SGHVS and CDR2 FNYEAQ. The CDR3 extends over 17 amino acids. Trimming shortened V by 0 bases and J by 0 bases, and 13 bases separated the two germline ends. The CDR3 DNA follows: TGTGCCAGCAGCTTAGCCAGGGCCTCGGGTAGCACAGATACGCAGTATTTT. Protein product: CASSLARASGSTDTQYF.

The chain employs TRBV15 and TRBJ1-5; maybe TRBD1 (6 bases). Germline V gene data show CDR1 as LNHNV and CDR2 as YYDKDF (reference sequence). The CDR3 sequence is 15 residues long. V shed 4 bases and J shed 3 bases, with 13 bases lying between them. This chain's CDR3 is CATSTKGHYNQPQHF. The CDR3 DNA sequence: TGTGCCACCAGCACTAAGGGACACTACAATCAGCCCCAGCATTTT. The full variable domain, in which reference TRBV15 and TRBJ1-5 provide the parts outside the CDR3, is DAMVIQNPRYQVTQFGKPVTLSCSQTLNHNVMYWYQQKSSQAPKLLFHYYDKDFNNEADTPDNFQSRRPNTSFCFLDIRSPGLGDTAMYLCATSTKGHYNQPQHFGDGTRLSIL.

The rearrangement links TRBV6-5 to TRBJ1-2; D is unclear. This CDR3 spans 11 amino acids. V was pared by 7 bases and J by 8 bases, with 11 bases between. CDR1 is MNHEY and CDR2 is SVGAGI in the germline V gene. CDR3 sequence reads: CASTAGLGYTF. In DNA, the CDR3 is TGTGCCAGCACCGCGGGGTTAGGCTACACCTTC.

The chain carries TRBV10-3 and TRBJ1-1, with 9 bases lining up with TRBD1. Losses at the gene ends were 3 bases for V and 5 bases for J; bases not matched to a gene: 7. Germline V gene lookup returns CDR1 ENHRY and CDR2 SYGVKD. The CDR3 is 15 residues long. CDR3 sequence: CAISEQDRGSTEAFF. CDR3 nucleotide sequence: TGTGCCATCAGTGAACAGGACAGGGGAAGTACTGAAGCTTTCTTT.

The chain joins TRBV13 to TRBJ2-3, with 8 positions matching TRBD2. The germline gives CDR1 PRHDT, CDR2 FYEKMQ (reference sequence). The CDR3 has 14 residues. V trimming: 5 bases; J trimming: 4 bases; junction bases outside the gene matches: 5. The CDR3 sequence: CASSAGGAPDTQYF. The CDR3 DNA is TGTGCCAGCAGCGCCGGGGGGGCCCCAGATACGCAGTATTTT.

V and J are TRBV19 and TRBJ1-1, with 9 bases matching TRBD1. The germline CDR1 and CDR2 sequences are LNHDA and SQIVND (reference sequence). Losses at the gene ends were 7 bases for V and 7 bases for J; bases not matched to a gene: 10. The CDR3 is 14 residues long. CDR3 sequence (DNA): TGTGCCAGTACCCTCGGGACAGGGAGTGGTGAAGCTTTCTTT. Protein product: CASTLGTGSGEAFF. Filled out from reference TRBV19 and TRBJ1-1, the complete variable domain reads DGGITQSPKYLFRKEGQNVTLSCEQNLNHDAMYWYRQDPGQGLRLIYYSQIVNDFQKGDIAEGYSVSREKKESFPLTVTSAQKNPTAFYLCASTLGTGSGEAFFGQGTRLTVV.

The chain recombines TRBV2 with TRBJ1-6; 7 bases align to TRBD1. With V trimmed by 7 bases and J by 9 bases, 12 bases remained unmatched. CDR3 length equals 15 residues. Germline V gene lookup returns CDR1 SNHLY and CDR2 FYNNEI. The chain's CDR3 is CASMVQGETSSPLHF. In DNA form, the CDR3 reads TGTGCCAGCATGGTCCAGGGGGAGACAAGTTCACCCCTCCACTTT.

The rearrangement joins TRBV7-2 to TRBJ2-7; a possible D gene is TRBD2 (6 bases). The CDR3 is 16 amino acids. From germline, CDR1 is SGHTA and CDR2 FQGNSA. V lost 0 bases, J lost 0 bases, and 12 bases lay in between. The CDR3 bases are TGTGCCAGCAGCTTAGCGGCGGGGATGGGCTCCTACGAGCAGTACTTC. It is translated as CASSLAAGMGSYEQYF. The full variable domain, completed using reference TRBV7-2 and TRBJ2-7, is GAGVSQSPSNKVTEKGKDVELRCDPISGHTALYWYRQSLGQGLEFLIYFQGNSAPDKSGLPSDRFSAERTGGSVSTLTIQRTQQEDSAVYLCASSLAAGMGSYEQYFGPGTRLTVT.

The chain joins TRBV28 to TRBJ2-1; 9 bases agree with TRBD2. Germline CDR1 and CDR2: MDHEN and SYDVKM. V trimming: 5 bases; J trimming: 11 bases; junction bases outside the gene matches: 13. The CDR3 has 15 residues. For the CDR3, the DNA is TGTGCCAGCAGTGGCGGGGGGGCACGGGTTCTGAAGCAGTTCTTC. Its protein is CASSGGGARVLKQFF.

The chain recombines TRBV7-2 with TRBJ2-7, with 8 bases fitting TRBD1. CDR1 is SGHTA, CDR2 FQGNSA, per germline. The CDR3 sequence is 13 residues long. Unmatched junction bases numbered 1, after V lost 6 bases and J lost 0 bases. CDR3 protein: CASRGTGSYEQYF. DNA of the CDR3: TGTGCCAGCAGAGGGACAGGCTCCTACGAGCAGTACTTC.

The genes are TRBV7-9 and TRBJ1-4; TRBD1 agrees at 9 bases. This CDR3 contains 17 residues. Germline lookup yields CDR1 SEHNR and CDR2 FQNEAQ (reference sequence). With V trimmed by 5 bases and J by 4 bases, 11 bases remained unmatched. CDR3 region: CASSHRDRVVDNEKLFF. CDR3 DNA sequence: TGTGCCAGCAGCCACCGGGACAGGGTTGTCGATAATGAAAAACTGTTTTTT.